This passage covers 21 T cell receptor beta chains from one sample sequenced in a study of blood T cell repertoires in COVID-19. Data came from immunoSEQ multiplex PCR; TCRdb stores just in-frame clones and leaves some out. The sample holds about 290,000 clones, over 85% seen once. The sample was peripheral blood. All receptors derive from a young woman with COVID-19, enrolled during active disease.

The CDR3 DNA sequence: TGTGCCAGCACCGGACAGGGGTATGGCTACACCTTC. Residues: CASTGQGYGYTF. The chain employs TRBV6-5 and TRBJ1-2, with TRBD1 matching 9 bases. CDR3 length: 12 amino acids. V lost 7 bases to trimming and J lost 5 bases; unmatched junction nucleotides: 2. CDR1 MNHEY and CDR2 SVGAGI come from the germline V gene.

The V call is TRBV19, the J call TRBJ1-2, with a weak D call TRBD1 (5 bases). Germline V gene sequence: CDR1 LNHDA, CDR2 SQIVND (reference sequence). Trimming left V 3 bases short and J 8 bases short, with 10 bases between. This CDR3 is 12 amino acids long. In DNA, the CDR3 is TGTGCCAGTAGTATTGGAGGGGTCGGCTACACCTTC. This gives the protein CASSIGGVGYTF. The variable domain in full, completed from reference TRBV19 and TRBJ1-2, reads DGGITQSPKYLFRKEGQNVTLSCEQNLNHDAMYWYRQDPGQGLRLIYYSQIVNDFQKGDIAEGYSVSREKKESFPLTVTSAQKNPTAFYLCASSIGGVGYTFGSGTRLTVV.

The chain carries TRBV9 and TRBJ2-1; possible D gene TRBD1, 6 bases. Germline V gene sequence: CDR1 SGDLS, CDR2 YYNGEE. The CDR3 is 14 residues long. V was shortened by 0 bases and J by 6 bases, with 10 bases between the two germline ends. CDR3 in DNA: TGTGCCAGCAGCGTAGTAGTAGGGGGCAATGAGCAGTTCTTC. This codes for CASSVVVGGNEQFF.

This rearrangement joins TRBV6-5 to TRBJ1-1, with D unclear. The CDR3 covers 14 residues. Trimming stripped 8 bases from V and 6 bases from J, with 19 bases between. The V gene's germline CDR1 is MNHEY and CDR2 SVGAGI. For the CDR3, the DNA is TGTGCCAGCGGAGGGAGGGTACCGGTCTCTGAAGCTTTCTTT. This sequence encodes CASGGRVPVSEAFF.

This chain connects TRBV14 to TRBJ2-1; TRBD2 aligns across 10 bases. J was trimmed by 0 bases and V by 4 bases; bases with no gene match: 6. Germline V CDR1 and CDR2: SGHDN, FVKESK. The CDR3 runs 17 residues. The CDR3 region is CASSPRTSGSSYNEQFF. In nucleotides, the CDR3 is TGTGCCAGCAGCCCTAGGACTAGCGGCAGCTCCTACAATGAGCAGTTCTTC.

This sequence joins TRBV4-2 and TRBJ2-3, with D possibly matching TRBD1 (6 bases). The V end was cut by 3 bases, the J end by 7 bases, with 20 bases between. This CDR3 contains 16 residues. Germline assignment: CDR1 LGHNA and CDR2 YNFKEQ. The CDR3 DNA reads as TGTGCCAGCAGCCATTCAGATTCGGGCAGGGGCCATACGCAGTATTTT. Translating gives CASSHSDSGRGHTQYF.

This clone was found a few times. This rearrangement joins TRBV6-5 to TRBJ1-5, with 11 nucleotides matching TRBD1. CDR3 length: 15 residues. Germline CDR1 MNHEY, CDR2 SVGAGI. Trimming took 7 bases from V and 5 from J; bases not matched to a gene: 7. The CDR3 loop reads CASTLGTGGDQPQHF. CDR3 in DNA: TGTGCCAGCACCCTTGGGACAGGGGGGGATCAGCCCCAGCATTTT.

J is TRBJ1-4 and V is TRBV2; D remains ambiguous. The CDR3 consists of 15 residues. The V gene's germline CDR1 is SNHLY and CDR2 FYNNEI. Trimming removed 2 bases from V and 0 bases from J, with 7 bases in between. DNA of the CDR3: TGTGCCAGCAGTGAAATTCAGGCAACTAATGAAAAACTGTTTTTT. Translating gives CASSEIQATNEKLFF.

The V gene is TRBV29-1, the J gene TRBJ2-7; 9 bases fit TRBD1. The V gene end was trimmed by 7 bases and the J gene end by 5 bases; junction bases not matched to a gene: 3. Germline V gene data show CDR1 as SQVTM and CDR2 as ANQGSEA. The CDR3 contains 11 residues. The CDR3 nucleotides read TGCAGCGGAGGACAGGGGAACGAGCAGTACTTC. It translates to CSGGQGNEQYF.

The chain has TRBV6-5 and TRBJ1-2; D is possibly TRBD1 (6 bases). Germline-derived CDR1 and CDR2 are MNHEY and SVGAGI. The CDR3 loop spans 14 amino acids. Trimming removed 8 bases from V and 8 bases from J, with 21 bases in between. DNA for the CDR3: TGTGCCAGCGGAAACGACAGGACCCGAGGGGGCTACACCTTC. Translation: CASGNDRTRGGYTF.

The chain uses TRBV29-1 and TRBJ1-3; 7 nucleotides match TRBD1. Trimming removed 7 bases from V and 1 base from J; junction bases left unmatched: 10. This CDR3 is 15 amino acids long. Germline V gene sequence: CDR1 SQVTM, CDR2 ANQGSEA. The CDR3 reads CSAQWLTGSGNTIYF. CDR3 nucleotides: TGCAGCGCCCAGTGGTTGACAGGGTCTGGAAACACCATATATTTT.

This chain connects TRBV10-3 to TRBJ1-5; 7 positions match TRBD1. The germline CDR1 and CDR2 sequences are ENHRY and SYGVKD. V lost 6 bases and J lost 2; bases outside the gene matches: 13. CDR3 length equals 17 residues. The CDR3 protein is CAISATLPRGGNQPQHF. The CDR3 region has the DNA TGTGCCATCAGCGCAACACTCCCCAGGGGGGGCAATCAGCCCCAGCATTTT.

The chain carries TRBV11-2 and TRBJ2-7; possible D gene TRBD1, 5 bases. The CDR3 totals 15 residues. V was clipped by 4 bases and J by 2 bases, with 15 bases between them. Germline V lookup: CDR1 SGHAT, CDR2 FQNNGV. CDR3 sequence reads: CASSSSLGAAYEQYF. The CDR3 coding sequence is TGTGCCAGCAGCTCCAGCCTAGGGGCTGCCTACGAGCAGTACTTC.

V gene TRBV6-6 combines with J gene TRBJ2-3; 10 bases map to TRBD1. The CDR3 spans 15 residues. The V segment lost 3 bases and the J segment 4 bases; nucleotides outside the gene matches: 4. The germline V gene has CDR1 MNHNY and CDR2 SVGAGI (reference sequence). The CDR3 DNA reads as TGTGCCAGCAGTTATGAGGACAGGGGGGCAGATACGCAGTATTTT. This encodes CASSYEDRGADTQYF.

This sequence joins TRBV5-1 and TRBJ1-1; 9 bases map to TRBD1. The CDR3 has 15 amino acids. Germline values: CDR1 SGHRS, CDR2 YFSETQ. J was trimmed by 5 bases and V by 0 bases; bases with no gene match: 5. The CDR3 sequence is CASSLEWTGVTEAFF. The CDR3 DNA reads as TGCGCCAGCAGCTTGGAGTGGACAGGGGTAACTGAAGCTTTCTTT.

The rearrangement joins TRBV12-3 or TRBV12-4 to TRBJ1-5; D ambiguous. V was shortened by 7 bases and J by 1 base, with 8 bases between the two germline ends. The CDR3 has 13 residues. Here the CDR3 reads CASTHLSNQPQHF. CDR3 DNA: TGTGCCAGCACACACCTCAGCAATCAGCCCCAGCATTTT.

The chain employs TRBV13 and TRBJ1-6; 9 nucleotides line up with TRBD1. Looked up from germline, CDR1 is PRHDT and CDR2 is FYEKMQ (reference sequence). The CDR3 loop spans 15 amino acids. Unmatched junction bases numbered 8, after V lost 5 bases and J lost 9 bases. The CDR3 region has the DNA TGTGCCAGCAGCCTAACCGGACAGGGGAGTTCACCCCTCCACTTT. As protein: CASSLTGQGSSPLHF.

This sequence joins TRBV7-9 and TRBJ2-5; maybe TRBD2 (6 bases). Trimming removed 4 bases at V and 5 bases at J, with 29 bases between. Germline CDR1 is SEHNR and CDR2 is FQNEAQ (reference sequence). This CDR3 spans 19 amino acids. CDR3 bases: TGTGCCAGCAGCTCTAGGTCCCGCCAACGGGGGAGCCTTATGGAGACCCAGTACTTC. It codes for CASSSRSRQRGSLMETQYF.

The V and J genes are TRBV6-5 and TRBJ1-2, with D possibly matching TRBD1 (5 bases). The CDR3 is 16 residues long. CDR1 and CDR2 (germline): MNHEY, SVGAGI. Trimming stripped 3 bases from V and 0 bases from J, with 14 bases between. The CDR3 reads CASSYMVQDTNYGYTF. The CDR3 region has the DNA TGTGCCAGCAGTTATATGGTACAGGATACTAACTATGGCTACACCTTC.

The chain uses TRBV9 and TRBJ1-2, with D tentatively TRBD1 (5 bases). Germline V gene data show CDR1 as SGDLS and CDR2 as YYNGEE. V was trimmed by 7 bases and J by 2 bases, leaving 9 bases between them. This CDR3 comprises 12 residues. The CDR3 region is CASLGPNYGYTF. The DNA of the CDR3 is TGTGCCAGCCTGGGGCCGAACTATGGCTACACCTTC.

This clone was recorded once. Other DNA sequences in this specimen translate into the identical CDR3. The V call is TRBV6-4, the J call TRBJ1-2; the match to TRBD1 covers 7 bases. Germline V gives CDR1 MRHNA, CDR2 SNTAGT. There are 13 residues in the CDR3. The J segment lost 5 bases and the V segment lost 3 bases, leaving 3 bases of the junction unmatched. The CDR3 is CASSEGQSYGYTF. DNA for the CDR3: TGTGCCAGCAGTGAGGGACAGAGTTATGGCTACACCTTC.